Sequencing of this TCR beta chain was carried out in a study of T cell responses to AZD1222 COVID-19 vaccine. The CDR3 has 13 amino acids. The germline CDR1 and CDR2 sequences are LNHDA and SQIVND (reference sequence). V was trimmed by 2 bases and J by 2 bases, leaving 4 bases between them. Notes on this clone: The antigen is unknown. Different DNA sequences within this sample yield the same CDR3.

The method was immunoSEQ multiplex PCR; TCRdb's version includes in-frame clones alone and lacks a portion of them. The sample lists around 110,000 clones, just under 95% occurring once. Study-level findings and limits: Reports say nearly half of spike-specific TCRs go after unmutated variant regions. Baseline testing showed seropositivity in only 6 or 7 AZD1222 recipients.

Sequencing used peripheral blood, obtained on day 0 of AZD1222 vaccination. This TCR was recovered from an adult in good health. The chain recombines TRBV19 with TRBJ2-1; no clear D gene. The CDR3 spells CASSISAYNEQFF. The CDR3 bases are TGTGCCAGTAGTATAAGCGCCTACAATGAGCAGTTCTTC.